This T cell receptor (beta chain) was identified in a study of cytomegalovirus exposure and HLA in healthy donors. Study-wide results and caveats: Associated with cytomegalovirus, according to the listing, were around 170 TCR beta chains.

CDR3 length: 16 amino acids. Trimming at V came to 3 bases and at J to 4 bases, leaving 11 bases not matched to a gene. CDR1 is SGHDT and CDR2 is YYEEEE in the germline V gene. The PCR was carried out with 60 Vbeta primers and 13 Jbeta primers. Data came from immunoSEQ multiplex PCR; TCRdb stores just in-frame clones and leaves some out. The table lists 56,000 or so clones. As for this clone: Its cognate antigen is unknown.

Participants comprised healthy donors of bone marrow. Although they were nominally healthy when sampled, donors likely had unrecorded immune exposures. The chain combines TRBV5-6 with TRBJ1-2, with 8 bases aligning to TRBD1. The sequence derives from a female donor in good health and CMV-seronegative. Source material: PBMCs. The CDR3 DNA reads TGTGCCAGCAGCTACTCGGACAGGGCCTCTAGCTATGGCTACACCTTC. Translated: CASSYSDRASSYGYTF.